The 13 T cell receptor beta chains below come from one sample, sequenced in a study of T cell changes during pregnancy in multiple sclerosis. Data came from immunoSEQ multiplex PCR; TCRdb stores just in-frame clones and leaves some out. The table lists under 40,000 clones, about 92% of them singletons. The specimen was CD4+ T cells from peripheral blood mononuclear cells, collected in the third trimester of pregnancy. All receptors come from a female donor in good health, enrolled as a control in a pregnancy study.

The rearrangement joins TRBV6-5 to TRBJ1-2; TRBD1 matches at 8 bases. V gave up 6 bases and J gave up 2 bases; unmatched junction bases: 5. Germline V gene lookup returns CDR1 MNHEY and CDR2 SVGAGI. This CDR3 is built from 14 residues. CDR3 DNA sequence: TGTGCCAGCAGCAGACAGGGGACCAACTATGGCTACACCTTC. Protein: CASSRQGTNYGYTF.

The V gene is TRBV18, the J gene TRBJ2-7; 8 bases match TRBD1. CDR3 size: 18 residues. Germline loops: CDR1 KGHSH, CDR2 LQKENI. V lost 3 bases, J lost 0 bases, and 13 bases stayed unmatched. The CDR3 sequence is CASSPVASGGAGSYEQYF. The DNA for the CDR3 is TGTGCCAGCTCACCGGTGGCCTCAGGGGGCGCGGGCTCCTACGAGCAGTACTTC.

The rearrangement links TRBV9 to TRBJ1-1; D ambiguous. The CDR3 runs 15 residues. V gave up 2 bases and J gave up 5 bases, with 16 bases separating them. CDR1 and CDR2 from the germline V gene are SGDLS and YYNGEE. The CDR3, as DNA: TGTGCCAGCAGCGTCCGCCCGGCCGGGAGGACTGAAGCTTTCTTT. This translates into CASSVRPAGRTEAFF.

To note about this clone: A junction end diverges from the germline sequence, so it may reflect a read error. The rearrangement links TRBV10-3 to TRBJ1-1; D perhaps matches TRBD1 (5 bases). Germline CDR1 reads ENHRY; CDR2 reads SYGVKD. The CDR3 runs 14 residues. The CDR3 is CVLLRGLDNTEAFF. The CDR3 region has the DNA TGCGTACTGTTAAGGGGACTTGATAACACTGAAGCTTTCTTT.

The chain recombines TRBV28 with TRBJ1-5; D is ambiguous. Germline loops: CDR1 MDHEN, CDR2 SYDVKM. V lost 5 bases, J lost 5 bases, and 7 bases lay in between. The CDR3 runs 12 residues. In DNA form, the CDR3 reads TGTGCCAGCAGTGCAACTGATCAGCCCCAGCATTTT. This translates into CASSATDQPQHF.

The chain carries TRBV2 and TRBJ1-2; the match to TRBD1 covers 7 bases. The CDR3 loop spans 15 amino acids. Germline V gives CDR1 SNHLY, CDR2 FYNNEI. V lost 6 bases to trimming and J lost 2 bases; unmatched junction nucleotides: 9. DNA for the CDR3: TGTGCCAGCAGGGGGGACCCGACAGGGAACTATGGCTACACCTTC. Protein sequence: CASRGDPTGNYGYTF.

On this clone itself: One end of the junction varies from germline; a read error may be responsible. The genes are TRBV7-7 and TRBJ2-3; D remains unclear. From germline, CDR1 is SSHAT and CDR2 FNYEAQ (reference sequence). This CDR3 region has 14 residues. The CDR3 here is CASSHPHSTDTQYF. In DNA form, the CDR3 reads TGTGCTAGCAGCCACCCCCACTCCACAGATACGCAGTATTTT.

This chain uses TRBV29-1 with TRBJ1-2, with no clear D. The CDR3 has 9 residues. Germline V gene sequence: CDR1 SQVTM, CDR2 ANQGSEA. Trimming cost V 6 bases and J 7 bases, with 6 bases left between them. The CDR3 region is CSVSPGYTF. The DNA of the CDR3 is TGCAGCGTCTCTCCTGGCTACACCTTC.

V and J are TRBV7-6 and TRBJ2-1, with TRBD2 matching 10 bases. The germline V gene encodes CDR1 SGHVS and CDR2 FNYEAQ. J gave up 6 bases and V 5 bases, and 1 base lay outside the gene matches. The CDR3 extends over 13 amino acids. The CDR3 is CASSASGGNEQFF. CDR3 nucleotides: TGTGCCAGCAGCGCTAGCGGGGGCAATGAGCAGTTCTTC.

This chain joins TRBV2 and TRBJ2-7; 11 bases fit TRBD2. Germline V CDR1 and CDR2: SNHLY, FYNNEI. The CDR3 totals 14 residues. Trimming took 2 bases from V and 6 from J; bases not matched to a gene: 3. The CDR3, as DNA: TGTGCCAGCAGTGAAACTAGCGGGAGCTGCGAGCAGTACTTC. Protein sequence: CASSETSGSCEQYF.

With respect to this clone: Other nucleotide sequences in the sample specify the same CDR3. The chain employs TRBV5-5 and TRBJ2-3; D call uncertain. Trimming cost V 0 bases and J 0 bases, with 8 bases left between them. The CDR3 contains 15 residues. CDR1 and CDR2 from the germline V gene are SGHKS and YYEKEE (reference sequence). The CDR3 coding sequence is TGTGCCAGCAGCTTGGGCCCACATAGCACAGATACGCAGTATTTT. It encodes CASSLGPHSTDTQYF.

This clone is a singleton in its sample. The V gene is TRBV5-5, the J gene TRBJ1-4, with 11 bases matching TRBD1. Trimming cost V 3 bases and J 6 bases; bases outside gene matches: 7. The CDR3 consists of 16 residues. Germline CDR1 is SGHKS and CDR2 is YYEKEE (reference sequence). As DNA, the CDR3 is TGTGCCAGCAGCTCCGGTCCGGGACAGGGGGATGAAAAACTGTTTTTT. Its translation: CASSSGPGQGDEKLFF.

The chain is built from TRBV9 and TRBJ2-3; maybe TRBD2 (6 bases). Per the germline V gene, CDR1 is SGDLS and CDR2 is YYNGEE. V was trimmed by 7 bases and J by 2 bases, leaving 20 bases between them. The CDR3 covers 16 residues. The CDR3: CASATGSIAFTDTQYF. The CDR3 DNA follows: TGTGCCAGCGCAACCGGGAGTATCGCTTTCACAGATACGCAGTATTTT. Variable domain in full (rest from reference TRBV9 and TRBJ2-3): DSGVTQTPKHLITATGQRVTLRCSPRSGDLSVYWYQQSLDQGLQFLIQYYNGEERAKGNILERFSAQQFPDLHSELNLSSLELGDSALYFCASATGSIAFTDTQYFGPGTRLTVL.